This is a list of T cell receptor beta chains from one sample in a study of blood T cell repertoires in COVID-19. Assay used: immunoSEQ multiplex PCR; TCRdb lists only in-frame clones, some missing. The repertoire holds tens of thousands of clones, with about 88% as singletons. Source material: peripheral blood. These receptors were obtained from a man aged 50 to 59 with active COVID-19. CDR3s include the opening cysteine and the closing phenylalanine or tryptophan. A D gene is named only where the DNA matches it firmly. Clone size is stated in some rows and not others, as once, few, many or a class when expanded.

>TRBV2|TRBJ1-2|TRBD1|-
TGTGCCAGCAGTGAGAGGGGACAGGCCCTTCTCTATGGCTACACCTTC
CASSERGQALLYGYTF
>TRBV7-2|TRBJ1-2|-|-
TGTGCCAGCAGCTCCTTCTGGGGGGAAATCTATGGCTACACCTTC
CASSSFWGEIYGYTF
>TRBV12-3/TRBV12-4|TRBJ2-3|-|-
TGTGCCAGCAGTTTCGGGGTGGGAGATACGCAGTATTTT
CASSFGVGDTQYF
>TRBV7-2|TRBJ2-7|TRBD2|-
TGTGCCAGCAGCCCTAGCGGGGGGTCCTCCTACGAGCAGTACTTC
CASSPSGGSSYEQYF
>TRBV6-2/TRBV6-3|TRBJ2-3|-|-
TGTGCCAGCAGTTACGTCACTAGCCCCCCAGATACGCAGTATTTT
CASSYVTSPPDTQYF
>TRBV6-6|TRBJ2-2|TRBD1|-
TGTGCCAGCACCCCGACAGGGCAAGGCACCGGGGAGCTGTTTTTT
CASTPTGQGTGELFF
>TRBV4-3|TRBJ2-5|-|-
TGCGCCAGCAGCCAAGGGTTCAGGGGTAGAGAGACCCAGTACTTC
CASSQGFRGRETQYF
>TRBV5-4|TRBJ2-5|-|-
TGTGCCAGCAGCTTGGCGGGGGTGGGTCAAGGGACCCAGTACTTC
CASSLAGVGQGTQYF
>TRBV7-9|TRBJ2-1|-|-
TGTGCCAGCAGCTTAGGTAGGGAGGCGGAGCAGTTCTTC
CASSLGREAEQFF
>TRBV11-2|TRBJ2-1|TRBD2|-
TGTGCCAGCAGAATCCCGGGGGGGGCATACAATGAGCAGTTCTTC
CASRIPGGAYNEQFF
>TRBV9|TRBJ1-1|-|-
TGTGCCAGCAGCGCCGCCTGGGGAATTCAAGGGGAGAACACTGAAGCTTTCTTT
CASSAAWGIQGENTEAFF
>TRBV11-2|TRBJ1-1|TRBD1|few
TGTGCCAGCAGCTTAGAGGAGCGCAGGGGGCTTGAAGCTTTCTTT
CASSLEERRGLEAFF
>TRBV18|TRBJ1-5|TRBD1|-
TGTGCCAGCTCATCTTTCCCGGGACAGGGCGGGCAGCCCCAGCATTTT
CASSSFPGQGGQPQHF
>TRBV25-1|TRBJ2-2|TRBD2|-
TGTGCCAGCAGCGTAGCGGGGGCGAACACCGGGGAGCTGTTTTTT
CASSVAGANTGELFF
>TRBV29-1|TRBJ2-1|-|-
TGCAGCGTTGTACAGGACCTGGACAATGAGCAGTTCTTC
CSVVQDLDNEQFF
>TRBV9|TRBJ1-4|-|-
TGTGCCAGCAGCTCCGGGGGACGGGAGGGTGAAAAACTGTTTTTT
CASSSGGREGEKLFF
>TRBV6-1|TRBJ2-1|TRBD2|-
TGTGCCAGCAGTGAACGGGCTAGCGGGTACTCCTACAATGAGCAGTTCTTC
CASSERASGYSYNEQFF
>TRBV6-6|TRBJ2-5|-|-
TGTGCCAGCAGTTACCTGGGGCGAGAGACCCAGTACTTC
CASSYLGRETQYF
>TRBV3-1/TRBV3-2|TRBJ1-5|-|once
TGTGCCAGCAGCCAGGGGGCGGTGGGTGCTCAGCCCCAGCATTTT
CASSQGAVGAQPQHF
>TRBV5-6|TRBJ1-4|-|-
TGTGCCAGCAGCAAAGCGGGGGTTAATGAAAAACTGTTTTTT
CASSKAGVNEKLFF
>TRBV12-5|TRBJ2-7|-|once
TGTGCTAGTTCCCGACAGAACGGCTACGAGCAGTACTTC
CASSRQNGYEQYF
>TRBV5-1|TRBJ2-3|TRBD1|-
TGCGCCAGCAGCTTTACCGGGACAGGAAAGGAAGATACGCAGTATTTT
CASSFTGTGKEDTQYF
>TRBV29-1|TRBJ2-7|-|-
TGCAGCGTTGAAGATGGGCACGAGCAGTACTTC
CSVEDGHEQYF
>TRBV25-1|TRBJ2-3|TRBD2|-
TGTGCCAGCAGTGATAATATAGCGGGGGGGCCTGGAGATACGCAGTATTTT
CASSDNIAGGPGDTQYF
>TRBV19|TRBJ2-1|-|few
TGTGCCAGTAGTATCCTGGAGGGCCGGGGGTCCTACAATGAGCAGTTCTTC
CASSILEGRGSYNEQFF
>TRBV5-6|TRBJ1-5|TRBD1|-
TGTGCCAGCAGCTCCTCCGGGACAGGGAGCAGCAATCAGCCCCAGCATTTT
CASSSSGTGSSNQPQHF
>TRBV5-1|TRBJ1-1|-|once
TGCGCCAGCAGCTTCGGGGGCACTGAAGCTTTCTTT
CASSFGGTEAFF
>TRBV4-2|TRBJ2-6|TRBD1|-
TGTGCCAGCAGCTCCCGACAGGGCCCTGGGGCCAACGTCCTGACTTTC
CASSSRQGPGANVLTF
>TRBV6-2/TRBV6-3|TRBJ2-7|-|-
TGTGCCAGCAGTCGCAGGACCTACGAGCAGTACTTC
CASSRRTYEQYF
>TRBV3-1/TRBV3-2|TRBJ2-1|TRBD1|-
TGTGCCAGCAGCCAGGGACAGTATGGGCAGTTCTTC
CASSQGQYGQFF
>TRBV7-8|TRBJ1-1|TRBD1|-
TGTGCCAGCAGCCCGGACAGGTTAAAGAACACTGAAGCTTTCTTT
CASSPDRLKNTEAFF
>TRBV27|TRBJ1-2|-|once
TGTGTTAGCCATGGGGGGTATGGCTACACCTTC
CVSHGGYGYTF
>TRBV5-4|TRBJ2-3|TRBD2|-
TGTGCCAGCAGCCCTGGGGGAGGGGGCACAGATACGCAGTATTTT
CASSPGGGGTDTQYF
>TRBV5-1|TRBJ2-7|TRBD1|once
TGCGCCAGCAGCTTGTCGCCGTCGGGACAGGGGTTCTACGAGCAGTACTTC
CASSLSPSGQGFYEQYF
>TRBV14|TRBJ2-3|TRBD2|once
TGTGCCAGCAGCCCTCGGCTAGCGGGCTACACAGATACGCAGTATTTT
CASSPRLAGYTDTQYF
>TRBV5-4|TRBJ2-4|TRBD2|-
TGTGCCAGCAGCTTGTTTCGGGGGGAAAAAGATATAGCCAAAAACATTCAGTACTTC
CASSLFRGEKDIAKNIQYF
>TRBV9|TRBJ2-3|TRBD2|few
TGTGCCAGCAGCGTAGAGGCGGGGGGGTTGGATACGCAGTATTTT
CASSVEAGGLDTQYF